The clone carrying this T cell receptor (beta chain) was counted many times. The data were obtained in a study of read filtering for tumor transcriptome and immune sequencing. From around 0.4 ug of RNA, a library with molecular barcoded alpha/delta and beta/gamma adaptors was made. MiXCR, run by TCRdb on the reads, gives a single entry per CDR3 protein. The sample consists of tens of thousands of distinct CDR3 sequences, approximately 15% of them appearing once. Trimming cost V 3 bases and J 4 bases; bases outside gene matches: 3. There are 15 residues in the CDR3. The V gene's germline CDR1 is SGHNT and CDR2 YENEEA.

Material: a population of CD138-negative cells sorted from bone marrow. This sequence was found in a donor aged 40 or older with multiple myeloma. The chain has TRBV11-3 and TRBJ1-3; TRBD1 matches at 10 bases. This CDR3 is CASSFATGGGNTIYF. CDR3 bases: TGTGCCAGCAGCTTCGCGACAGGGGGCGGAAACACCATATATTTT.